Listed here is a single T cell receptor (beta chain). This sample is part of a study of technical replicates of blood from a few donors. Here immunoSEQ multiplex PCR was the method, and the copy in TCRdb shows in-frame clones only, minus some. Among about 74,000 clones listed, around 93% were seen once. CDR1 is SGHTA, CDR2 FQGTGA, per germline. This CDR3 spans 17 amino acids. The ends lost 4 bases at V and 2 bases at J; junction bases unmatched: 11. The source is a human donor in good health. The chain uses TRBV7-3 and TRBJ1-2; TRBD1 matches at 9 bases. The sequencing sample was made of T cells isolated from PBMCs. Here the CDR3 reads CASSWGAGQGVNYGYTF. The CDR3 coding sequence is TGTGCCAGCAGCTGGGGGGCGGGACAGGGTGTCAACTATGGCTACACCTTC.